A single sample gave rise to the 27 T cell receptor beta chains below, sequenced in a study of blood T cells in healthy people across ages. PCR was performed a second time for about 7 to 11 cycles using a sample-barcoded 5' primer and a J-beta primer mix. MiXCR, applied by TCRdb to the 5' RACE reads, yields one record per CDR3 protein. This sample has about 900,000 distinct CDR3 sequences, with under 50% found just once. The sequenced material came from blood. Source of these receptors: a man aged 25 to 40 in good health.

The chain recombines TRBV6-6 with TRBJ2-1, with 7 bases that match TRBD1. V trimming: 0 bases; J trimming: 3 bases; junction bases outside the gene matches: 8. CDR1 is MNHNY, CDR2 SVGAGI, per germline (reference sequence). The CDR3 has 17 residues. The CDR3: CASSYSAPTGIYNEQFF. The DNA of the CDR3 is TGTGCCAGCAGTTACTCAGCCCCGACAGGGATCTACAATGAGCAGTTCTTC.

This clonotype occurred a few times. This rearrangement joins TRBV7-8 to TRBJ2-1; a possible D gene is TRBD1 (6 bases). From germline, CDR1 is SGHVS and CDR2 FQNEAQ. Trimming removed 5 bases at V and 7 bases at J, with 6 bases between. This CDR3 comprises 11 residues. The CDR3 sequence is CASSTGNEQFF. The CDR3, as DNA: TGTGCCAGCAGCACAGGGAATGAGCAGTTCTTC.

CDR3 amino acids: CSVGGHASSGANVLTF. The CDR3 region has the DNA TGCAGCGTTGGGGGACACGCTAGCTCTGGGGCCAACGTCCTGACTTTC. The rearrangement links TRBV29-1 to TRBJ2-6; tentative D call: TRBD1 (6 bases). The CDR3 is made up of 16 amino acids. Looked up from germline, CDR1 is SQVTM and CDR2 is ANQGSEA. V was pared by 4 bases and J by 0 bases, with 13 bases between. Full variable domain (outside the CDR3, taken from reference TRBV29-1 and TRBJ2-6): SAVISQKPSRDICQRGTSLTIQCQVDSQVTMMFWYRQQPGQSLTLIATANQGSEATYESGFVIDKFPISRPNLTFSTLTVSNMSPEDSSIYLCSVGGHASSGANVLTFGAGSRLTVL.

This rearrangement joins TRBV4-1 to TRBJ1-1; D remains ambiguous. The germline V gene encodes CDR1 MGHRA and CDR2 YSYEKL. The CDR3 is made up of 15 amino acids. Between the trimmed V and J ends, which lost 4 bases and 2 bases, there was a span of 14 bases. This CDR3 reads CASSPNWEGNTEAFF. CDR3 DNA sequence: TGCGCCAGCAGCCCGAACTGGGAGGGAAACACTGAAGCTTTCTTT.

The chain couples TRBV6-1 to TRBJ2-7; TRBD2 might be the D (7 bases). With 0 bases removed from V and 0 bases from J, the gap between germline ends came to 15 bases. The CDR3 extends over 17 amino acids. Germline assignment: CDR1 MNHNS and CDR2 SASEGT. The CDR3 sequence: CASSEAGGVPISYEQYF. Written as DNA, the CDR3 is TGTGCCAGCAGTGAAGCAGGGGGGGTCCCCATCTCCTACGAGCAGTACTTC.

The rearrangement links TRBV6-2 or TRBV6-3 to TRBJ2-3; D is possibly TRBD2 (5 bases). Germline V gene data show CDR1 as MNHEY and CDR2 as SVGEGT. V lost 0 bases and J lost 2, with 9 bases in between. The CDR3 spans 15 residues. CDR3 DNA: TGTGCCAGCAGTTACTCCCTGACTAACACAGATACGCAGTATTTT. Its translation: CASSYSLTNTDTQYF.

The chain carries TRBV29-1 and TRBJ2-4; 8 nucleotides line up with TRBD1. The V gene's germline CDR1 is SQVTM and CDR2 ANQGSEA. CDR3 size: 12 residues. Trimming at V came to 7 bases and at J to 13 bases, leaving 12 bases not matched to a gene. The CDR3 region is CSAGQVGKEQYF. In nucleotides, the CDR3 is TGCAGCGCGGGACAGGTAGGGAAAGAGCAGTACTTC.

This clonotype was detected only a few times. V is TRBV7-9 and J is TRBJ2-5, with 8 nucleotides matching TRBD1. V lost 1 base, J lost 5 bases, and 6 bases stayed unmatched. Germline V lookup: CDR1 SEHNR, CDR2 FQNEAQ (reference sequence). The CDR3 consists of 15 residues. The CDR3 nucleotides are TGTGCCAGCAGCTTAGGTGGACAGGGTGTGGAGACCCAGTACTTC. It is translated as CASSLGGQGVETQYF.

The V and J genes are TRBV10-3 and TRBJ1-6; 7 nucleotides line up with TRBD1. V dropped 6 bases and J dropped 7; count of bases not matched to a gene: 6. The CDR3 contains 14 residues. Germline lookup yields CDR1 ENHRY and CDR2 SYGVKD. CDR3: CAISNRGENSPLHF. DNA of the CDR3: TGTGCCATCAGCAACAGGGGCGAAAATTCACCCCTCCACTTT.

This clonotype was detected a few times. The chain recombines TRBV7-6 with TRBJ2-1; 8 bases match TRBD1. This CDR3 spans 15 amino acids. The V gene end was trimmed by 1 base and the J gene end by 8 bases; junction bases not matched to a gene: 7. Germline V gene sequence: CDR1 SGHVS, CDR2 FNYEAQ. The CDR3 reads CASSLVGQGVDEQFF. CDR3 DNA: TGTGCCAGCAGCTTAGTTGGACAGGGTGTCGATGAGCAGTTCTTC.

There are a few counts of this clonotype. The chain employs TRBV6-5 and TRBJ2-3; 10 bases align to TRBD1. J gave up 4 bases and V 2 bases, and 6 bases lay outside the gene matches. The germline V gene encodes CDR1 MNHEY and CDR2 SVGAGI. This CDR3 contains 16 residues. CDR3 nucleotide sequence: TGTGCCAGCAGTTACCTACCGGGACAGGGGTCAGATACGCAGTATTTT. Translation: CASSYLPGQGSDTQYF.

The genes are TRBV12-3 or TRBV12-4 and TRBJ2-3; 9 bases agree with TRBD2. Trimming took 6 bases from V and 0 from J; bases not matched to a gene: 7. The CDR3 contains 16 residues. The CDR3: CASSRASGKSTDTQYF. The CDR3 bases are TGTGCCAGCAGCCGTGCTAGCGGGAAAAGCACAGATACGCAGTATTTT.

The table lists this clonotype with many counts. This chain links TRBV12-3 or TRBV12-4 with TRBJ2-7, with D hard to call. Trimming removed 5 bases from V and 0 bases from J, with 8 bases in between. The CDR3 contains 13 residues. This CDR3 reads CASSLDLSYEQYF. The CDR3 DNA follows: TGTGCCAGCAGTCTGGACCTCTCCTACGAGCAGTACTTC.

The chain carries TRBV4-3 and TRBJ1-1; D call uncertain. CDR3 length: 15 amino acids. In germline, CDR1 is LGHNA, CDR2 YSLEER. V gave up 0 bases and J gave up 1 base, with 9 bases separating them. This CDR3 reads CASSQDSTQNTEAFF. The CDR3 nucleotides are TGCGCCAGCAGCCAAGATTCGACCCAGAACACTGAAGCTTTCTTT.

The chain joins TRBV11-2 to TRBJ2-1, with TRBD2 matching 11 bases. Germline values: CDR1 SGHAT, CDR2 FQNNGV. The CDR3 has 16 residues. Trimming took 5 bases from V and 4 from J; bases not matched to a gene: 7. CDR3 amino acids: CASSEELAGAYNEQFF. DNA of the CDR3: TGTGCCAGCAGCGAAGAACTAGCGGGGGCATACAATGAGCAGTTCTTC.

This clonotype was found a few times. V and J are TRBV20-1 and TRBJ1-2; perhaps TRBD1 as D (6 bases). Trimming removed 3 bases at V and 1 base at J, with 12 bases between. From germline, CDR1 is DFQATT and CDR2 SNEGSKA (reference sequence). The CDR3 is 14 residues long. The CDR3: CSASPGGRNYGYTF. The CDR3 DNA follows: TGCAGTGCTAGTCCTGGGGGCCGTAACTATGGCTACACCTTC.

Concerning this clonotype: One base away lies a much larger clone, so this may be a sequencing read error. This chain uses TRBV5-1 with TRBJ1-2; D call uncertain. CDR3 length equals 15 residues. The germline CDR1 and CDR2 sequences are SGHRS and YFSETQ. Trimming shortened V by 0 bases and J by 8 bases, and 17 bases separated the two germline ends. CDR3 coding DNA: TGCGCCAGCAGCTTGGCCGGCACCGCTAAACGGGGCTACACCTTC. It codes for CASSLAGTAKRGYTF. The whole variable domain, remainder taken from reference TRBV5-1 and TRBJ1-2, is KAGVTQTPRYLIKTRGQQVTLSCSPISGHRSVSWYQQTPGQGLQFLFEYFSETQRNKGNFPGRFSGRQFSNSRSEMNVSTLELGDSALYLCASSLAGTAKRGYTFGSGTRLTVV.

CDR3 coding DNA: TGTGCCATCAGTGAGTCCAGGGTCGGGGACGATACGCAGTATTTT. Amino acids: CAISESRVGDDTQYF. This chain uses TRBV10-3 with TRBJ2-3; D assignment may be TRBD1 or TRBD2 (5 bases each). Germline V gene lookup returns CDR1 ENHRY and CDR2 SYGVKD. V lost 0 bases and J 6 bases, leaving 13 bases between the germline ends. The CDR3 is 15 residues long.

V usage is TRBV7-9 and J usage is TRBJ2-1; D perhaps matches TRBD1 (6 bases). Trimming left V 10 bases short and J 1 base short, with 17 bases between. The CDR3 sequence is 15 residues long. Germline V CDR1 and CDR2: SEHNR, FQNEAQ (reference sequence). The CDR3, as DNA: TGTGCCAACCCGACCGGGACAAATTCCTACAATGAGCAGTTCTTC. The encoded protein is CANPTGTNSYNEQFF.

The chain couples TRBV7-9 to TRBJ1-2; a weak D match, TRBD1 (6 bases). The germline V and J ends were trimmed by 5 bases and 8 bases, with 21 bases remaining between them. CDR3 length equals 15 residues. Germline V gene lookup returns CDR1 SEHNR and CDR2 FQNEAQ (reference sequence). CDR3 sequence: CASSEAGASSRGYTF. In DNA form, the CDR3 reads TGTGCCAGCAGCGAAGCAGGGGCAAGTTCTCGCGGCTACACCTTC.

The chain carries TRBV29-1 and TRBJ1-3; 8 nucleotides agree with TRBD1. Germline V gene sequence: CDR1 SQVTM, CDR2 ANQGSEA. The CDR3 covers 14 residues. The junction had 3 bases not matched to a gene; V was cut back by 4 bases and J by 1 base. Here the CDR3 DNA reads TGCAGCGTTGTTGACAGGGGATCTGGAAACACCATATATTTT. Its translation: CSVVDRGSGNTIYF. The full variable domain, completed using reference TRBV29-1 and TRBJ1-3, is SAVISQKPSRDICQRGTSLTIQCQVDSQVTMMFWYRQQPGQSLTLIATANQGSEATYESGFVIDKFPISRPNLTFSTLTVSNMSPEDSSIYLCSVVDRGSGNTIYFGEGSWLTVV.

This clonotype was seen ten or more times. The rearrangement joins TRBV5-6 to TRBJ2-5; D is ambiguous. CDR3 length: 12 amino acids. The germline V gene encodes CDR1 SGHDT and CDR2 YYEEEE. Trimming pared 5 bases from V and 3 bases from J, leaving 8 bases between. The CDR3 bases are TGTGCCAGCAGTTTAGTGGAAGAGACCCAGTACTTC. It yields the protein CASSLVEETQYF.

The chain carries TRBV20-1 and TRBJ2-5; a weak D match, TRBD1 (6 bases). The DNA end favors TRBJ2-7, so the J call may be wrong. This CDR3 has 14 residues. CDR1 is DFQATT and CDR2 is SNEGSKA in the germline V gene (reference sequence). CDR3: CSAMKRDIGYEQYF. For the CDR3, the DNA is TGCAGTGCAATGAAACGGGACATAGGGTACGAGCAGTACTTC.

The chain carries TRBV5-6 and TRBJ2-3; tentatively, D is TRBD1 or TRBD2 (5 bases each). The CDR3 spans 15 residues. V was clipped by 4 bases and J by 0 bases, with 12 bases between them. Germline values: CDR1 SGHDT, CDR2 YYEEEE. CDR3 sequence: CASSRGVTSTDTQYF. The CDR3 DNA is TGTGCCAGCAGCAGAGGGGTCACTAGCACAGATACGCAGTATTTT.

This clonotype was picked up a small number of times. The rearrangement links TRBV20-1 to TRBJ2-5; perhaps TRBD2 as D (7 bases). Trimming stripped 3 bases from V and 0 bases from J, with 20 bases between. Germline CDR1 and CDR2: DFQATT and SNEGSKA (reference sequence). The CDR3 is made up of 17 amino acids. CDR3 residues: CSARGGGGEKYQETQYF. DNA of the CDR3: TGCAGTGCTAGGGGGGGAGGGGGAGAGAAGTACCAAGAGACCCAGTACTTC.

The V gene is TRBV11-2, the J gene TRBJ2-3; possibly TRBD2 for D (5 bases). Germline lookup yields CDR1 SGHAT and CDR2 FQNNGV. V lost 8 bases to trimming and J lost 4 bases, with 16 bases between them. The length of the CDR3 is 14 residues. Here the CDR3 DNA reads TGTGCCAGCGGCCTTCCTCGGGGTCCAGATACGCAGTATTTT. Encoded protein: CASGLPRGPDTQYF.

The gene calls are TRBV10-2 and TRBJ2-1; D remains ambiguous. This CDR3 has 14 amino acids. The germline V gene encodes CDR1 WSHSY and CDR2 SAAADI. The V end was cut by 4 bases, the J end by 3 bases, with 10 bases between. Here the CDR3 reads CASSVGSVYNEQFF. The DNA for the CDR3 is TGCGCCAGCAGTGTTGGGTCAGTCTACAATGAGCAGTTCTTC.